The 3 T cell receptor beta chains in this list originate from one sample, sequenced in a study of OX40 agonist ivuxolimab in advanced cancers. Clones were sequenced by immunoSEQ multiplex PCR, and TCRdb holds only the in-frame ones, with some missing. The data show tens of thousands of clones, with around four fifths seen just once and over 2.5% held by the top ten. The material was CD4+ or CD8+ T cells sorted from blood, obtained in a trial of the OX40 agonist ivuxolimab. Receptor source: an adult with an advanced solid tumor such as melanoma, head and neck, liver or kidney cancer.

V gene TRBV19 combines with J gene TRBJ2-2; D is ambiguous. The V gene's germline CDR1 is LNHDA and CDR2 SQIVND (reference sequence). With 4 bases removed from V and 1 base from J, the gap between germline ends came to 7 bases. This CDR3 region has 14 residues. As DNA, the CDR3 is TGTGCCAGTAGTAAAGATTGGAACACCGGGGAGCTGTTTTTT. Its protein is CASSKDWNTGELFF.

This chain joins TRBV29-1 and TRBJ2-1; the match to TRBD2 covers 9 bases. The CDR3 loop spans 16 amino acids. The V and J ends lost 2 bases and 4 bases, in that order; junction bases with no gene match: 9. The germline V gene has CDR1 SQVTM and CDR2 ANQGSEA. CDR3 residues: CSVEIGREGRYNEQFF. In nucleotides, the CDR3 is TGCAGCGTTGAAATAGGGCGGGAGGGTAGGTACAATGAGCAGTTCTTC.

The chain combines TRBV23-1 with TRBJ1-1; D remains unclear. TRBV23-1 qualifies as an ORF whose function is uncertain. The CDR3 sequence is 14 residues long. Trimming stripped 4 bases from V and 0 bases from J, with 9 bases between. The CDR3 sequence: CASSRRHMNTEAFF. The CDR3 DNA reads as TGCGCCAGCAGTCGTCGACACATGAACACTGAAGCTTTCTTT.